The 26 T cell receptor beta chains in this list originate from one sample, sequenced in a study of cytomegalovirus exposure and HLA in healthy donors. With 60 Vbeta and 13 Jbeta primers, the PCR was carried out. The data were produced by immunoSEQ multiplex PCR, yet TCRdb's version contains in-frame clones alone and is incomplete. The listing records 100,000 to 150,000 clones. Sequenced: PBMCs. All receptors derive from a young man in good health and CMV-seronegative.

The rearrangement links TRBV29-1 to TRBJ1-1; D remains unclear. The V end lost 5 bases, the J end lost 6 bases, and 19 bases lay between the germline ends. The CDR3 is 14 amino acids. Germline V CDR1 and CDR2: SQVTM, ANQGSEA. CDR3 DNA: TGCAGCGTTTTCAGACGGGTGAGTGGGTCTGAAGCTTTCTTT. It is translated as CSVFRRVSGSEAFF.

The V call is TRBV2, the J call TRBJ1-3; no clear D. The germline gives CDR1 SNHLY, CDR2 FYNNEI. Deletions cut 1 base from V and 0 bases from J, with 7 bases between. The CDR3 totals 15 residues. CDR3 in amino acids: CASSEGLISGNTIYF. The CDR3 DNA sequence: TGTGCCAGCAGTGAAGGGCTGATCTCTGGAAACACCATATATTTT.

The chain recombines TRBV30 with TRBJ2-5; 7 bases agree with TRBD2. Germline CDR1 reads GTSNPN; CDR2 reads SVGIG (reference sequence). Losses at the gene ends were 7 bases for V and 5 bases for J; bases not matched to a gene: 10. The CDR3 runs 13 residues. CDR3 in amino acids: CAFSVTGGETQYF. DNA of the CDR3: TGTGCCTTCTCCGTTACGGGAGGTGAGACCCAGTACTTC. Together with reference TRBV30 and TRBJ2-5, the CDR3 gives the full variable domain: SQTIHQWPATLVQPVGSPLSLECTVEGTSNPNLYWYRQAAGRGLQLLFYSVGIGQISSEVPQNLSASRPQDRQFILSSKKLLLSDSGFYLCAFSVTGGETQYFGPGTRLLVL.

The rearrangement uses TRBV15 and TRBJ2-7; 11 bases agree with TRBD1. Per the germline V gene, CDR1 is LNHNV and CDR2 is YYDKDF (reference sequence). The J segment lost 2 bases and the V segment lost 1 base, leaving 7 bases of the junction unmatched. This CDR3 has 17 amino acids. Here the CDR3 DNA reads TGTGCCACCAGCAGAGGAATCGGGGGACAGGGGGCCTACGAGCAGTACTTC. Protein sequence: CATSRGIGGQGAYEQYF.

CDR3: CASSQGFQETQYF. Here the CDR3 DNA reads TGTGCCAGCAGCCAGGGGTTTCAAGAGACCCAGTACTTC. The chain recombines TRBV7-3 with TRBJ2-5; D may be TRBD1 (6 bases). Trimming left V 5 bases short and J 2 bases short, with 9 bases between. CDR1 SGHTA and CDR2 FQGTGA come from the germline V gene. CDR3 size: 13 residues. Based on the CDR3 plus reference TRBV7-3 and TRBJ2-5, the full variable domain is GAGVSQTPSNKVTEKGKYVELRCDPISGHTALYWYRQSLGQGPEFLIYFQGTGAADDSGLPNDRFFAVRPEGSVSTLKIQRTERGDSAVYLCASSQGFQETQYFGPGTRLLVL.

This chain links TRBV14 with TRBJ1-6; D ambiguous. Trimming cost V 3 bases and J 10 bases, with 10 bases left between them. The CDR3 sequence is 13 residues long. Germline CDR1 reads SGHDN; CDR2 reads FVKESK. The CDR3 here is CASSHPPVSPLHF. For the CDR3, the DNA is TGTGCCAGCAGCCACCCCCCGGTCTCACCCCTCCACTTT.

The chain is built from TRBV7-9 and TRBJ2-1; D possibly corresponds to TRBD2 (5 bases). Trimming stripped 5 bases from V and 4 bases from J, with 18 bases between. Germline V gene sequence: CDR1 SEHNR, CDR2 FQNEAQ (reference sequence). The CDR3 has 16 amino acids. The CDR3 nucleotides are TGTGCCAGCAGCGGCCCCCCGAGCGGAGTATACAATGAGCAGTTCTTC. This sequence encodes CASSGPPSGVYNEQFF.

The gene calls are TRBV13 and TRBJ1-1; 7 bases are shared with TRBD1. Trimming took 6 bases from V and 8 from J; bases not matched to a gene: 6. This CDR3 comprises 12 residues. Germline lookup yields CDR1 PRHDT and CDR2 FYEKMQ (reference sequence). CDR3 residues: CASRGDRGEAFF. CDR3 in DNA: TGTGCCAGCAGAGGGGACAGAGGAGAAGCTTTCTTT. Full variable domain (outside the CDR3, taken from reference TRBV13 and TRBJ1-1): AAGVIQSPRHLIKEKRETATLKCYPIPRHDTVYWYQQGPGQDPQFLISFYEKMQSDKGSIPDRFSAQQFSDYHSELNMSSLELGDSALYFCASRGDRGEAFFGQGTRLTVV.

The chain has TRBV6-1 and TRBJ1-1; TRBD1 might be the D (5 bases). Germline CDR1 reads MNHNS; CDR2 reads SASEGT. Between the trimmed V and J ends, which lost 3 bases and 4 bases, there was a span of 12 bases. The CDR3 runs to 14 residues. The CDR3 is CASSEIQVGTEAFF. Written as DNA, the CDR3 is TGTGCCAGCAGTGAGATACAGGTTGGCACTGAAGCTTTCTTT.

The chain is built from TRBV19 and TRBJ1-1; D remains unclear. This CDR3 is 13 amino acids long. Germline loops: CDR1 LNHDA, CDR2 SQIVND (reference sequence). V gave up 3 bases and J gave up 4 bases, with 9 bases separating them. Here the CDR3 reads CASSMFRGTEAFF. CDR3 nucleotide sequence: TGTGCCAGTAGTATGTTTCGGGGCACTGAAGCTTTCTTT.

The genes are TRBV19 and TRBJ2-7; D possibly corresponds to TRBD2 (6 bases). V lost 3 bases to trimming and J lost 7 bases, with 16 bases between them. The CDR3 totals 14 residues. Germline-derived CDR1 and CDR2 are LNHDA and SQIVND (reference sequence). CDR3 amino acids: CASSIRETTREQYF. The CDR3 DNA reads as TGTGCCAGTAGTATCCGGGAGACAACGAGGGAGCAGTACTTC.

The genes are TRBV6-5 and TRBJ2-1, with 9 bases lining up with TRBD2. V shed 5 bases and J 13 bases; nucleotides not matched to a gene: 9. CDR1 and CDR2 from the germline V gene are MNHEY and SVGAGI. The CDR3 is 13 amino acids. CDR3 nucleotide sequence: TGTGCCAGCAGTCAAGGGACTAGCTTTTACCAGTTCTTC. Its translation is CASSQGTSFYQFF.

The chain employs TRBV30 and TRBJ2-7, with 12 bases matching TRBD1. CDR3 length equals 12 residues. The ends lost 8 bases at V and 3 bases at J; junction bases unmatched: 2. Germline V gene lookup returns CDR1 GTSNPN and CDR2 SVGIG (reference sequence). The CDR3 is CAGDRGHYEQYF. CDR3 DNA sequence: TGTGCCGGGGACAGGGGGCACTACGAGCAGTACTTC.

The CDR3: CASSSGGGELFF. For the CDR3, the DNA is TGTGCCAGCAGTTCCGGCGGCGGGGAGCTGTTTTTT. V and J are TRBV28 and TRBJ2-2; D unresolved. Germline V gene lookup returns CDR1 MDHEN and CDR2 SYDVKM. V was shortened by 4 bases and J by 7 bases, with 7 bases between the two germline ends. This CDR3 has 12 residues.

The chain links TRBV25-1 to TRBJ1-2; TRBD1 matches 7 bases. Germline V lookup: CDR1 MGHDK, CDR2 SYGVNS. The CDR3 sequence is 12 residues long. With V trimmed by 4 bases and J by 10 bases, 6 bases remained unmatched. The CDR3 here is CASSGQGTSYTF. CDR3 bases: TGTGCCAGCAGTGGACAGGGAACCTCCTACACCTTC.

V and J are TRBV2 and TRBJ2-1; the D is unclear. CDR3 length: 11 residues. Germline CDR1 is SNHLY and CDR2 is FYNNEI. The V end was cut by 6 bases, the J end by 4 bases, with 4 bases between. CDR3 coding DNA: TGTGCCAGCAGGAGTTACAATGAGCAGTTCTTC. It specifies CASRSYNEQFF. Variable domain in full (rest from reference TRBV2 and TRBJ2-1): EPEVTQTPSHQVTQMGQEVILRCVPISNHLYFYWYRQILGQKVEFLVSFYNNEISEKSEIFDDQFSVERPDGSNFTLKIRSTKLEDSAMYFCASRSYNEQFFGPGTRLTVL.

The chain employs TRBV29-1 and TRBJ2-1; a possible D gene is TRBD2 (6 bases). The CDR3 is made up of 14 amino acids. Germline V lookup: CDR1 SQVTM, CDR2 ANQGSEA. The germline V and J ends were trimmed by 1 base and 7 bases, with 14 bases remaining between them. The chain's CDR3 is CSVEAESGLNEQFF. The DNA for the CDR3 is TGCAGCGTTGAAGCAGAAAGCGGGTTGAATGAGCAGTTCTTC.

The V and J genes are TRBV11-2 and TRBJ1-2, with TRBD1 as a possible D gene (5 bases). Germline V CDR1 and CDR2: SGHAT, FQNNGV. The CDR3 runs 15 residues. Deletions cut 0 bases from V and 4 bases from J, with 12 bases between. DNA of the CDR3: TGTGCCAGCAGCTTAGATCTCCACGGGGGCTATGGCTACACCTTC. Its protein product is CASSLDLHGGYGYTF.

The chain carries TRBV27 and TRBJ1-1; TRBD1 matches 7 bases. The germline V gene encodes CDR1 MNHEY and CDR2 SMNVEV (reference sequence). There are 15 residues in the CDR3. J gave up 5 bases and V 5 bases, and 11 bases lay outside the gene matches. CDR3 loop: CASSPDSGGRTEAFF. DNA for the CDR3: TGTGCCAGCAGTCCTGATTCAGGGGGGCGGACTGAAGCTTTCTTT.

The V call is TRBV5-4, the J call TRBJ2-1; the match to TRBD2 covers 10 bases. The V gene end was trimmed by 5 bases and the J gene end by 7 bases; junction bases not matched to a gene: 3. Germline V gives CDR1 SGHNT, CDR2 YYREEE (reference sequence). This CDR3 has 13 residues. CDR3 residues: CASRLAGRNEQFF. DNA of the CDR3: TGTGCCAGCAGACTAGCGGGACGGAATGAGCAGTTCTTC.

V is TRBV4-3 and J is TRBJ2-7; D not certain. V shed 3 bases and J shed 3 bases, with 12 bases lying between them. This CDR3 comprises 14 residues. CDR1 is LGHNA, CDR2 YSLEER, per germline. The DNA for the CDR3 is TGCGCCAGCAGCCAGCTCATGGGCGACTACGAGCAGTACTTC. It translates to CASSQLMGDYEQYF.

This chain links TRBV5-8 with TRBJ1-5; no clear D. The length of the CDR3 is 13 residues. V lost 3 bases and J lost 3, with 7 bases in between. Germline V gives CDR1 SGHTS, CDR2 YDEGEE. CDR3 coding DNA: TGTGCCAGCAGCTCAGAACACAATCAGCCCCAGCATTTT. It yields the protein CASSSEHNQPQHF.

The chain joins TRBV19 to TRBJ2-1; TRBD2 agrees at 16 bases. Germline V gene sequence: CDR1 LNHDA, CDR2 SQIVND (reference sequence). Trimming cost V 5 bases and J 0 bases; bases outside gene matches: 10. This CDR3 region has 20 residues. This CDR3 is CASSAGTSGRVPRSYNEQFF. CDR3 DNA: TGTGCCAGTAGTGCCGGGACTAGCGGGAGGGTACCCCGCTCCTACAATGAGCAGTTCTTC.

V usage is TRBV30 and J usage is TRBJ2-3, with D perhaps matching TRBD2 (6 bases). This CDR3 spans 14 amino acids. V gave up 3 bases and J gave up 5 bases, with 15 bases separating them. Germline values: CDR1 GTSNPN, CDR2 SVGIG (reference sequence). This chain's CDR3 is CAWSEHLGGDTQYF. Written as DNA, the CDR3 is TGTGCCTGGAGCGAACATCTCGGGGGAGATACGCAGTATTTT.

The chain couples TRBV6-6 to TRBJ2-1, with 10 bases lining up with TRBD2. CDR1 and CDR2 from the germline V gene are MNHNY and SVGAGI (reference sequence). V lost 6 bases, J lost 4 bases, and 9 bases stayed unmatched. The CDR3 spans 16 residues. The chain's CDR3 is CASRASGRALYNEQFF. The DNA of the CDR3 is TGTGCCAGCAGAGCCAGCGGGAGGGCCTTATACAATGAGCAGTTCTTC.

This chain links TRBV30 with TRBJ1-1; D is unclear. This CDR3 comprises 13 residues. V shed 3 bases and J shed 3 bases, with 11 bases lying between them. In germline, CDR1 is GTSNPN, CDR2 SVGIG (reference sequence). In nucleotides, the CDR3 is TGTGCCTGGAGATCTGGGAGAGACACTGAAGCTTTCTTT. It yields the protein CAWRSGRDTEAFF.